This T cell receptor beta chain comes out of a study of radiotherapy plus CTLA-4 blockade in lung cancer. Only in-frame clones appear in the TCRdb table, and some are missing; sequencing was by immunoSEQ multiplex PCR. Of tens of thousands of clones in the sample, 80% to 90% are singletons; the top ten hold 40%. Germline-derived CDR1 and CDR2 are DFQATT and SNEGSKA (reference sequence). The CDR3 is 11 amino acids. V shed 8 bases, J shed 3 bases, and the junction held 3 bases outside the gene matches. The V gene is TRBV20-1, the J gene TRBJ2-7, with 8 bases lining up with TRBD1. The sample in question was peripheral blood, obtained from a patient treated with radiotherapy plus ipilimumab. This receptor was obtained from a human donor with non-small cell lung cancer that progressed on radiotherapy plus ipilimumab. The DNA of the CDR3 is TGCAGTCCTGGACAGGGCTACGAGCAGTACTTC. It encodes CSPGQGYEQYF.